The 9 T cell receptor beta chains below come from one sample, sequenced in a study of cytomegalovirus exposure and HLA in healthy donors. The PCR employed 60 Vbeta primers together with 13 Jbeta primers. The protocol was immunoSEQ multiplex PCR, while the TCRdb copy is restricted to in-frame clones and leaves out a portion. The sample holds approximately 180,000 clones, more than 9.5% seen once. The specimen was PBMCs. Receptors were obtained from a man aged 50 or older in good health and CMV-seropositive.

This chain uses TRBV19 with TRBJ2-3; D is possibly TRBD1 (5 bases). This CDR3 is built from 15 residues. Trimming took 3 bases from V and 0 from J, leaving 10 bases between them. The germline V gene encodes CDR1 LNHDA and CDR2 SQIVND (reference sequence). This chain's CDR3 is CASSIVGASTDTQYF. The CDR3 region has the DNA TGTGCCAGTAGTATTGTAGGGGCTAGCACAGATACGCAGTATTTT.

Only a few counts were recorded for this clone. The chain uses TRBV5-1 and TRBJ2-3, with 8 positions matching TRBD2. The ends lost 4 bases at V and 1 base at J; junction bases unmatched: 8. Looked up from germline, CDR1 is SGHRS and CDR2 is YFSETQ. There are 16 residues in the CDR3. The CDR3 sequence: CASSARLAFRTDTQYF. The CDR3 nucleotides read TGCGCCAGCAGCGCCAGACTAGCGTTCCGCACAGATACGCAGTATTTT. Supplemented by reference TRBV5-1 and TRBJ2-3, the full variable domain reads KAGVTQTPRYLIKTRGQQVTLSCSPISGHRSVSWYQQTPGQGLQFLFEYFSETQRNKGNFPGRFSGRQFSNSRSEMNVSTLELGDSALYLCASSARLAFRTDTQYFGPGTRLTVL.

The sample holds a few counts of this clone. At one of its ends the junction is not consistent with the germline gene, which may arise from a read error. The chain links TRBV18 to TRBJ2-1; 14 nucleotides line up with TRBD2. The CDR3 has 20 amino acids. CDR1 and CDR2 (germline): KGHSH, LQKENI. CDR3 coding DNA: TGTGCCAGCCCACCCCCGACTAGCGGGGGGGCAATGAGCTCCTACAATGAGCAGTTCTTC. Protein product: CASPPPTSGGAMSSYNEQFF.

The chain recombines TRBV9 with TRBJ2-3, with TRBD2 as a possible D gene (5 bases). Trimming took off 3 bases at V and 5 bases at J, with 13 bases between the two ends. The CDR3 contains 14 residues. Germline values: CDR1 SGDLS, CDR2 YYNGEE. CDR3 bases: TGTGCCAGCAGCGCCTCTTGGGGAGAAGATACGCAGTATTTT. Protein product: CASSASWGEDTQYF.

This clone was recorded a few times. This chain links TRBV6-1 with TRBJ2-7, with D uncertain. The CDR3 has 17 residues. Looked up from germline, CDR1 is MNHNS and CDR2 is SASEGT. The V end lost 0 bases, the J end lost 1 base, and 16 bases lay between the germline ends. The chain's CDR3 is CASSEAGWQKYSYEQYF. CDR3 coding DNA: TGTGCCAGCAGTGAAGCCGGGTGGCAGAAGTATTCCTACGAGCAGTACTTC.

The chain couples TRBV7-9 to TRBJ1-1, with D possibly TRBD1 on 5 matching bases. V was clipped by 8 bases and J by 3 bases, with 13 bases between them. CDR1 and CDR2 from the germline V gene are SEHNR and FQNEAQ (reference sequence). This CDR3 has 13 residues. CDR3 in DNA: TGTGCCAGCTTCAGGGTGGTGGACACTGAAGCTTTCTTT. Its translation: CASFRVVDTEAFF.

This clone turned up a few times. This chain links TRBV14 with TRBJ1-6, with D possibly matching TRBD1 (5 bases). Trimming removed 4 bases from V and 7 bases from J, with 14 bases in between. This CDR3 comprises 15 residues. Germline V gives CDR1 SGHDN, CDR2 FVKESK. The CDR3 loop reads CASSPLGGKNSPLHF. The CDR3, as DNA: TGTGCCAGCAGCCCCCTGGGGGGGAAAAATTCACCCCTCCACTTT.

The chain uses TRBV2 and TRBJ2-5; no clear D gene. Per the germline V gene, CDR1 is SNHLY and CDR2 is FYNNEI. Trimming shortened V by 6 bases and J by 4 bases, and 15 bases separated the two germline ends. The CDR3 totals 14 residues. CDR3 residues: CASRVSLTPETQYF. For the CDR3, the DNA is TGTGCCAGCAGAGTTAGCCTCACGCCAGAGACCCAGTACTTC.

J is TRBJ2-3 and V is TRBV9; tentative D call: TRBD1 (5 bases). The length of the CDR3 is 13 residues. CDR1 SGDLS and CDR2 YYNGEE come from the germline V gene. V dropped 0 bases and J dropped 9 bases, with 11 bases sitting between them. The CDR3 loop is CASSVEGVETQYF. CDR3 in DNA: TGTGCCAGCAGCGTAGAAGGGGTTGAGACGCAGTATTTT.